This TCR beta chain came from a study of OX40 agonist ivuxolimab in advanced cancers. Whole-study findings and limits: Partly responding patients at 0.1-3.0 mg/kg showed some of the smallest clonal expansion.

Notes on this clone: Antigen unknown.

The CDR3 extends over 13 amino acids. The ends were cut back, 2 bases at V and 1 base at J, with 3 bases in the middle. From germline, CDR1 is MNHEY and CDR2 SMNVEV (reference sequence). Using immunoSEQ multiplex PCR, the repertoire was profiled, and TCRdb retains in-frame clones only, with some absent. Of more than 9,000 clones listed, approximately 69% are singletons. The specimen comprised CD4+ or CD8+ T cells sorted from blood, sampled in a trial of the OX40 agonist ivuxolimab. This sequence joins TRBV27 and TRBJ2-1; D call uncertain. This receptor was identified in an adult with an advanced solid tumor such as melanoma, head and neck, liver or kidney cancer. CDR3: CASSLGSYNEQFF. The CDR3 DNA reads as TGTGCCAGCAGTTTAGGATCCTACAATGAGCAGTTCTTC.